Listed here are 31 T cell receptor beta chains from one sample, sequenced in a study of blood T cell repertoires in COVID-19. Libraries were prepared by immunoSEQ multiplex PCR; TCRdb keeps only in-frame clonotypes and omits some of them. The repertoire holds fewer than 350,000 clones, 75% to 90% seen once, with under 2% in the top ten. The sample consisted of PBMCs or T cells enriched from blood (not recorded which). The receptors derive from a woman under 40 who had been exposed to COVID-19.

CDR3 region: CASSQRQRGNSPLHF. CDR3 nucleotide sequence: TGTGCCAGCAGCCAAAGACAGCGGGGTAATTCACCCCTCCACTTT. The chain is built from TRBV28 and TRBJ1-6, with D perhaps TRBD1 (5 bases). Germline V CDR1 and CDR2: MDHEN, SYDVKM. Trimming left V 6 bases short and J 6 bases short, with 15 bases between. The CDR3 runs 15 residues.

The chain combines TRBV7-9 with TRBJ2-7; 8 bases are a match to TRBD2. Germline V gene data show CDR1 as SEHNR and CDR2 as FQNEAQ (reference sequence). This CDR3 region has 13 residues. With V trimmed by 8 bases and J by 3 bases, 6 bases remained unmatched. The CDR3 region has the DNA TGTGCCAGCGAGGGGACTAGGATCTACGAGCAGTACTTC. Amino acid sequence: CASEGTRIYEQYF.

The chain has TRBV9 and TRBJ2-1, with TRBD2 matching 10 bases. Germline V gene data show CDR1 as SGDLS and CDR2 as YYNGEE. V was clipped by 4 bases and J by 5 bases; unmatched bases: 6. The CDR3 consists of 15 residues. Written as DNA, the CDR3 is TGTGCCAGCAGCTCTAGCGGGAGTTCTGACAATGAGCAGTTCTTC. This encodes CASSSSGSSDNEQFF.

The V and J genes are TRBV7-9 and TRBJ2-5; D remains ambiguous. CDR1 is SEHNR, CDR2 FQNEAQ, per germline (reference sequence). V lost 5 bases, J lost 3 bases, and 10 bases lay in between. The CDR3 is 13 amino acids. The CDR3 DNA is TGTGCCAGCAGCCCACAATCGAAAGAGACCCAGTACTTC. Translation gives CASSPQSKETQYF.

CDR3 protein: CASSGDRDLRETQYF. CDR3 DNA: TGCGCCAGCAGCGGCGACAGGGATCTGCGGGAGACCCAGTACTTC. J is TRBJ2-5 and V is TRBV5-1, with 7 bases identical to TRBD1. The V and J ends lost 4 bases and 5 bases, in that order; junction bases with no gene match: 11. The CDR3 loop spans 15 amino acids. Germline CDR1 is SGHRS and CDR2 is YFSETQ.

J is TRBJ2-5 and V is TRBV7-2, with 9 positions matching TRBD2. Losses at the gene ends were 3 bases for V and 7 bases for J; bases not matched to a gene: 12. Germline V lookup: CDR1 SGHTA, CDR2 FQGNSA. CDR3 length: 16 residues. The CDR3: CASSLGPRGGQGTQYF. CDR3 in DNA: TGTGCCAGCAGCTTGGGCCCGCGGGGGGGCCAGGGGACCCAGTACTTC.

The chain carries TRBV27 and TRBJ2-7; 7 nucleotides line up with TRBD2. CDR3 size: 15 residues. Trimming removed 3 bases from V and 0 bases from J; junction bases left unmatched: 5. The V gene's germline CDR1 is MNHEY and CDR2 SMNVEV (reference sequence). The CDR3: CASSFRGGSSYEQYF. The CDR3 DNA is TGTGCCAGCAGTTTTAGGGGCGGGAGCTCCTACGAGCAGTACTTC.

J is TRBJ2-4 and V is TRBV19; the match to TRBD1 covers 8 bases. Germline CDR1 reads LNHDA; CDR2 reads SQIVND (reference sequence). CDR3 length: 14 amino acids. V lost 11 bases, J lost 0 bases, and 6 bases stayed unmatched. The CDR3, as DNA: TGTGCCGCTAAGGACAGGGAAGCCAAAAACATTCAGTACTTC. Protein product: CAAKDREAKNIQYF.

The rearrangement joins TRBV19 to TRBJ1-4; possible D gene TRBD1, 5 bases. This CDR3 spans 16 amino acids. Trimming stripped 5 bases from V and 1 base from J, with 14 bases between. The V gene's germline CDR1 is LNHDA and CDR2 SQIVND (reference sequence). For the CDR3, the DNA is TGTGCCAGTAGTTTCGGAGGGGTCGTAACTAATGAAAAACTGTTTTTT. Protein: CASSFGGVVTNEKLFF.

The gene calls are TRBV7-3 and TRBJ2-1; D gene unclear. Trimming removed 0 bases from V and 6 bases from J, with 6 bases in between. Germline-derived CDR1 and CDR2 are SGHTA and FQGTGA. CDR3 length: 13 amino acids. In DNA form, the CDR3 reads TGTGCCAGCAGCTTAACCCTAGGCAATGAGCAGTTCTTC. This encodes CASSLTLGNEQFF.

The CDR3 is CASSPRGRIFIYEQYF. The CDR3 DNA reads as TGTGCCAGCAGCCCCAGGGGGCGAATCTTCATTTACGAGCAGTACTTC. This chain connects TRBV28 to TRBJ2-7; 8 bases match TRBD1. The ends lost 6 bases at V and 4 bases at J; junction bases unmatched: 14. The V gene's germline CDR1 is MDHEN and CDR2 SYDVKM. CDR3 size: 16 residues.

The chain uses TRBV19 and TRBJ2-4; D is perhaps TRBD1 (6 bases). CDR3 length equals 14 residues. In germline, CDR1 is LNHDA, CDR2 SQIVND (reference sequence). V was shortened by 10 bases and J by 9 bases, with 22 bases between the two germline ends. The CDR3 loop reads CATHPTGFRTIQYF. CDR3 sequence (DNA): TGTGCCACCCACCCAACAGGGTTTCGAACCATTCAGTACTTC.

The CDR3 coding sequence is TGTGCCAGCAGTGAAACAGCGAACACCGGGGAGCTGTTTTTT. This codes for CASSETANTGELFF. The chain carries TRBV6-1 and TRBJ2-2; D call uncertain. The CDR3 extends over 14 amino acids. The ends were cut back, 2 bases at V and 0 bases at J, with 4 bases in the middle. CDR1 is MNHNS and CDR2 is SASEGT in the germline V gene.

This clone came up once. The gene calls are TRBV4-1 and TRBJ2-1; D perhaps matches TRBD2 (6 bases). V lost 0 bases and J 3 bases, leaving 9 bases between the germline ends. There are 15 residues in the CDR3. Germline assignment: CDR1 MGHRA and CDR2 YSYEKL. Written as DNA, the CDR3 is TGCGCCAGCAGCCAAGAGGAGGGAGGCTACAATGAGCAGTTCTTC. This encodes CASSQEEGGYNEQFF.

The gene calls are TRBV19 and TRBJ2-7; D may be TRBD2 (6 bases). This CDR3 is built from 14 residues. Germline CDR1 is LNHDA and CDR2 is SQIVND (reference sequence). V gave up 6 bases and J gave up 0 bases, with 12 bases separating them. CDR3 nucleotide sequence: TGTGCCAGTAGGGCTAGCGCGAGCTCCTACGAGCAGTACTTC. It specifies CASRASASSYEQYF.

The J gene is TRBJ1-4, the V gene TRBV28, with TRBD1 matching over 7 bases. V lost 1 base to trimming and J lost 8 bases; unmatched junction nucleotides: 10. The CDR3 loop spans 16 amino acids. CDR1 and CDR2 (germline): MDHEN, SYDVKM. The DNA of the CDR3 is TGTGCCAGCAGTTTATCCACCACAGGGGTTGGCGAAAAACTGTTTTTT. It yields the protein CASSLSTTGVGEKLFF.

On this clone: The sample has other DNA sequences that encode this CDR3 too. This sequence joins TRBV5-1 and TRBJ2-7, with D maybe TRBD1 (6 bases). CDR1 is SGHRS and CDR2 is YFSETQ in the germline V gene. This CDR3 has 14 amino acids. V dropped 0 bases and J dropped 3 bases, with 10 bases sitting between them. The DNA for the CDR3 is TGCGCCAGCAGCTTGGTGGGGGCAGACTACGAGCAGTACTTC. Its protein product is CASSLVGADYEQYF.

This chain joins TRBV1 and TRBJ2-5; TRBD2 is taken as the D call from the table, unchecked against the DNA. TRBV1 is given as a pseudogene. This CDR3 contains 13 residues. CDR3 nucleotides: TGCACCAGCCGCGGTGTATACCAAGAGACCCAGTACTTC. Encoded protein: CTSRGVYQETQYF.

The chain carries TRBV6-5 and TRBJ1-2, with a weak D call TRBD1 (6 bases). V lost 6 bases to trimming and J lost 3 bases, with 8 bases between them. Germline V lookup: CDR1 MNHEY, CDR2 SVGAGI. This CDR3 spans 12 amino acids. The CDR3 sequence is CASRQGDYGYTF. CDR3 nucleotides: TGTGCCAGCAGACAGGGCGACTATGGCTACACCTTC.

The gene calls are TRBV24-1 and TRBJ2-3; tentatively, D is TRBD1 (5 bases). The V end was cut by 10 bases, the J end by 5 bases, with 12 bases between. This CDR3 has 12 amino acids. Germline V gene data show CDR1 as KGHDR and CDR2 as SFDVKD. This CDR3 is CATTTQGDTQYF. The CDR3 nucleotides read TGTGCCACTACGACCCAGGGAGATACGCAGTATTTT.

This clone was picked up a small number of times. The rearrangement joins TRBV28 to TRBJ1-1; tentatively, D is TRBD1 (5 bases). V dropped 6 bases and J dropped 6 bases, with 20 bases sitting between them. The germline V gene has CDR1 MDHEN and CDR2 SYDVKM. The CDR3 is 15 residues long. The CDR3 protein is CASRPNAGGRAEAFF. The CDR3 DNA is TGTGCCAGCAGACCTAATGCGGGGGGGAGAGCTGAAGCTTTCTTT.

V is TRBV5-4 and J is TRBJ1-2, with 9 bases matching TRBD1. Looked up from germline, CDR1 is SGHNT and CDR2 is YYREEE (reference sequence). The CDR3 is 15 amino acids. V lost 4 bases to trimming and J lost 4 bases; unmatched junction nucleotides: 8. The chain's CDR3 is CASSTLQGASYGYTF. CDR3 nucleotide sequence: TGTGCCAGCAGCACCCTACAGGGGGCTTCCTATGGCTACACCTTC.

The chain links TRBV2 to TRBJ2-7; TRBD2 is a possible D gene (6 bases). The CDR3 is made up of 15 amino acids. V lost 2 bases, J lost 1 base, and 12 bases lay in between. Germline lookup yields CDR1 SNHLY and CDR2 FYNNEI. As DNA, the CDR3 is TGTGCCAGCAGTGAAAATTGGGGGGTTTCCTACGAGCAGTACTTC. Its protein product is CASSENWGVSYEQYF.

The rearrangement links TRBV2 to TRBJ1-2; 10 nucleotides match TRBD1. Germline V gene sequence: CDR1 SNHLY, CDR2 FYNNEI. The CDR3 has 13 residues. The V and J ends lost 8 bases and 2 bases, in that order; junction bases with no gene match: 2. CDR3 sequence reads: CASRQGANYGYTF. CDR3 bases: TGTGCCAGCCGACAGGGGGCGAACTATGGCTACACCTTC.

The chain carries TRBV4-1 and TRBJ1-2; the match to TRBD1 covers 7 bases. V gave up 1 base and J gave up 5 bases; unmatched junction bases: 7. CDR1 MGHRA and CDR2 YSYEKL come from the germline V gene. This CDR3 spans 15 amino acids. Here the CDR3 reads CASSQASTGWYGYTF. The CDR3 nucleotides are TGCGCCAGCAGCCAAGCCTCGACAGGGTGGTATGGCTACACCTTC.

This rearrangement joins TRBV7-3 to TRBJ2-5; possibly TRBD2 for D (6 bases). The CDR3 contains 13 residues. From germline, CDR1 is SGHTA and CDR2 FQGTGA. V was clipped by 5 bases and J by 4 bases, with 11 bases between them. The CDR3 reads CASSRESGETQYF. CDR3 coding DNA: TGTGCCAGCAGCCGGGAGTCGGGAGAGACCCAGTACTTC.

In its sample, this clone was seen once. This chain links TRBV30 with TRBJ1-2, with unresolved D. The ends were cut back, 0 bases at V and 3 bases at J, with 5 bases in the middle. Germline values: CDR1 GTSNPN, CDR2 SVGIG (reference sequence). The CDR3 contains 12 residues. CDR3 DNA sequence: TGTGCCTGGAGTGTAATCGACTATGGCTACACCTTC. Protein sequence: CAWSVIDYGYTF.

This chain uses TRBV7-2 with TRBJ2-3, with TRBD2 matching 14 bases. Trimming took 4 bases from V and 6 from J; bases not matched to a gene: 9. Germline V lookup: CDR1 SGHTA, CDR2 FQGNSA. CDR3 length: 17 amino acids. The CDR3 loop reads CASSSQTSGGARDTQYF. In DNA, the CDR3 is TGTGCCAGCAGCTCGCAGACTAGCGGGGGGGCTAGGGATACGCAGTATTTT.

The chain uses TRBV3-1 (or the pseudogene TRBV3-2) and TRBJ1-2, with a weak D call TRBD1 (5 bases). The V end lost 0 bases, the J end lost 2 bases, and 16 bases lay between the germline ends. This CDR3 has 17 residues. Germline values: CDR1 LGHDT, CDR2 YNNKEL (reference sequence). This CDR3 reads CASSQEPGSPSNYGYTF. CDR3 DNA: TGTGCCAGCAGCCAAGAACCAGGGTCCCCGTCGAACTATGGCTACACCTTC.

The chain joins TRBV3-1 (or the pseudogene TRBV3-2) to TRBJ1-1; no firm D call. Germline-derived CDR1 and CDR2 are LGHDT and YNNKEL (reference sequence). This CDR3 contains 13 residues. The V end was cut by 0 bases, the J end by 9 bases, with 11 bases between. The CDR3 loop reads CASSQDWSYQAFF. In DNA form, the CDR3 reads TGTGCCAGCAGCCAAGATTGGAGTTACCAAGCTTTCTTT.

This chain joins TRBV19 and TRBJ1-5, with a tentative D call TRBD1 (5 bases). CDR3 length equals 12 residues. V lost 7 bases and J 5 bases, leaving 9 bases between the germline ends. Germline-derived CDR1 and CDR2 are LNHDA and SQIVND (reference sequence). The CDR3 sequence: CASKARDQPQHF. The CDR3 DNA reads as TGTGCCAGTAAAGCCAGGGATCAGCCCCAGCATTTT.